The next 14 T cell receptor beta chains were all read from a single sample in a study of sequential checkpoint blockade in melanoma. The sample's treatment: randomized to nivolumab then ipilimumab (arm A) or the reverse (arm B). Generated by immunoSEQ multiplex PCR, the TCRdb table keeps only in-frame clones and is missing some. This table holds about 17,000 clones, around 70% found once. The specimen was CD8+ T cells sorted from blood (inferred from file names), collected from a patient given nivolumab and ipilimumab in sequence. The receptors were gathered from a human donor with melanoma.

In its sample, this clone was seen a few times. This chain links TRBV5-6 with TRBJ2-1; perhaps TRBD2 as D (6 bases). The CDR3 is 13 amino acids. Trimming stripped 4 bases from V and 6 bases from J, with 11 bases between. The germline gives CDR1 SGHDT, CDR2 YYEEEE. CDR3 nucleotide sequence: TGTGCCAGCAGCGGGGGGATCAGCAATGAGCAGTTCTTC. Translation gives CASSGGISNEQFF.

As DNA, the CDR3 is TGCGCCAGCAGTGACAGGAGTAACACTGAAGCTTTCTTT. Residues: CASSDRSNTEAFF. The chain carries TRBV5-1 and TRBJ1-1; D is perhaps TRBD1 (6 bases). With 5 bases removed from V and 2 bases from J, the gap between germline ends came to 10 bases. In germline, CDR1 is SGHRS, CDR2 YFSETQ. This CDR3 comprises 13 residues.

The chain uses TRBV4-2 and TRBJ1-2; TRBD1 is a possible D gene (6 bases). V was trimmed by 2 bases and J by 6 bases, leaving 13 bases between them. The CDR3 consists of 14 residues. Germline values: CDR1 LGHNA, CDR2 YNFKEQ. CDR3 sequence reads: CASSQYRDFDGYTF. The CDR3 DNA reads TGTGCCAGCAGCCAATACAGGGATTTCGATGGCTACACCTTC.

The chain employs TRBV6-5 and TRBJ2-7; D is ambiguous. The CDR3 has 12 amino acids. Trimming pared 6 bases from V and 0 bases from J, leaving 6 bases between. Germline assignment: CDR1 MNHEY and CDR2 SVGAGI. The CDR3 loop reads CASSPSSYEQYF. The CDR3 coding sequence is TGTGCCAGCAGCCCGAGCTCCTACGAGCAGTACTTC.

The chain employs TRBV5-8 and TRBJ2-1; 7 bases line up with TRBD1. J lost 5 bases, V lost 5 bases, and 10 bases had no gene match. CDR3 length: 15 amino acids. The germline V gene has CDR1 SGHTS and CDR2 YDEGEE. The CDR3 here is CASRSLGDRNNEQFF. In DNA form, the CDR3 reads TGTGCCAGCAGGTCCCTGGGGGACAGAAACAATGAGCAGTTCTTC.

This CDR3 reads CASSVGQSYEQYF. Here the CDR3 DNA reads TGTGCCAGTAGTGTAGGACAATCCTACGAGCAGTACTTC. V gene TRBV19 combines with J gene TRBJ2-7; tentative D call: TRBD1 (5 bases). There are 13 residues in the CDR3. Between the trimmed V and J ends, which lost 5 bases and 1 base, there was a span of 9 bases. CDR1 is LNHDA and CDR2 is SQIVND in the germline V gene (reference sequence).

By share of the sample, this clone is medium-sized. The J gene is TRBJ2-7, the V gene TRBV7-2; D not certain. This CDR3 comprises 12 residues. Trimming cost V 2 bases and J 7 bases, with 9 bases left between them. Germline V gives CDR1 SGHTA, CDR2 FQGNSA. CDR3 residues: CASSLSRREQYF. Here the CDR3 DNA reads TGTGCCAGCAGCTTATCTAGGCGTGAGCAGTACTTC.

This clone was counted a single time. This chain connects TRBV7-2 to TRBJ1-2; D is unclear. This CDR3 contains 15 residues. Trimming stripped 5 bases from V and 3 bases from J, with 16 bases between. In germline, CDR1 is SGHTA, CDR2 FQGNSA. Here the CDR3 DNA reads TGTGCCAGCAGCCAAGGACTGCTTAATGACTATGGCTACACCTTC. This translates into CASSQGLLNDYGYTF.

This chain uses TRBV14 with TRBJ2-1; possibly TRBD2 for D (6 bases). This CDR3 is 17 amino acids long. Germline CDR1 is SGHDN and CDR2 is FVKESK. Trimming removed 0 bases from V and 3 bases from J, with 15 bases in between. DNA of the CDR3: TGTGCCAGCAGCCAAGATGGGGCGGGGCAATTCTACAATGAGCAGTTCTTC. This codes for CASSQDGAGQFYNEQFF.

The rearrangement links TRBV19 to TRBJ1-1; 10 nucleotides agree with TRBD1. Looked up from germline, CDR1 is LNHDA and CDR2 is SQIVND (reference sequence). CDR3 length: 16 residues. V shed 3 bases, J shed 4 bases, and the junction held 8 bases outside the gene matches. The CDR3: CASSIPGQGFSTEAFF. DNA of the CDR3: TGTGCCAGTAGTATTCCGGGACAGGGGTTTAGCACTGAAGCTTTCTTT.

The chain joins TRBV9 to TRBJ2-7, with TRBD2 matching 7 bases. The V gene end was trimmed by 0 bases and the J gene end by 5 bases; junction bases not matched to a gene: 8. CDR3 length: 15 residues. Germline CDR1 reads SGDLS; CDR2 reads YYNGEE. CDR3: CASSVEAQGGDEQYF. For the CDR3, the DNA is TGTGCCAGCAGCGTAGAAGCGCAGGGAGGGGACGAGCAGTACTTC.

The DNA for the CDR3 is TGTGCCAGCAGCCGCAGGACAGGGGTTAATTCACCCCTCCACTTT. Protein product: CASSRRTGVNSPLHF. J is TRBJ1-6 and V is TRBV7-9, with TRBD1 identical over 9 bases. Germline CDR1 and CDR2: SEHNR and FQNEAQ (reference sequence). Trimming at V came to 5 bases and at J to 6 bases, leaving 5 bases not matched to a gene. This CDR3 spans 15 amino acids. Drawing the rest from reference TRBV7-9 and TRBJ1-6, the complete variable domain is DTGVSQNPRHKITKRGQNVTFRCDPISEHNRLYWYRQTLGQGPEFLTYFQNEAQLEKSRLLSDRFSAERPKGSFSTLEIQRTEQGDSAMYLCASSRRTGVNSPLHFGNGTRLTVT.

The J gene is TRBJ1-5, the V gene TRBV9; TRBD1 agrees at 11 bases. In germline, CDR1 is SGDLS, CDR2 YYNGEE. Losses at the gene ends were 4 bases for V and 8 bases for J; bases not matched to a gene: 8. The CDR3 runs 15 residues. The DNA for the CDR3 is TGTGCCAGCAGCTCCGGACAGGGGGCTGTGGAGCCCCAGCATTTT. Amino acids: CASSSGQGAVEPQHF. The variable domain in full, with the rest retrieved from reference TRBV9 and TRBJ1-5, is DSGVTQTPKHLITATGQRVTLRCSPRSGDLSVYWYQQSLDQGLQFLIQYYNGEERAKGNILERFSAQQFPDLHSELNLSSLELGDSALYFCASSSGQGAVEPQHFGDGTRLSIL.

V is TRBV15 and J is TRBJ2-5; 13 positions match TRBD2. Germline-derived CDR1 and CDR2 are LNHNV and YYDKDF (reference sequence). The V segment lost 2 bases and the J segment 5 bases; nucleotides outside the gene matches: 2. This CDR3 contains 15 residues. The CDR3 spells CATSRLGLAGETQYF. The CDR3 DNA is TGTGCCACCAGCAGACTGGGACTAGCGGGGGAGACCCAGTACTTC. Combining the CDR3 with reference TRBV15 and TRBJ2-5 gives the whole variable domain DAMVIQNPRYQVTQFGKPVTLSCSQTLNHNVMYWYQQKSSQAPKLLFHYYDKDFNNEADTPDNFQSRRPNTSFCFLDIRSPGLGDTAMYLCATSRLGLAGETQYFGPGTRLLVL.